Listed below are T cell receptor beta chains from one sample, sequenced in a study of TIL therapy for anti-PD-1-resistant metastatic lung cancer. Only in-frame clones appear in the TCRdb table, and some are missing; sequencing was by immunoSEQ multiplex PCR. The sample has approximately 50,000 clones, less than 80% seen once. The sample in question was blood, obtained at baseline. The receptor set was obtained from a man aged 70 or older with non-small cell lung cancer. The CDR3 runs from the conserved cysteine through the conserved F or W. D genes are given only for firm matches. Rows may omit the clone size; those that give it use once, few, many or a size class.

d_call: TRBD1
clone_size: NA
v_call: TRBV6-1
j_call: TRBJ2-7
cdr3_aa: CASSGSPGQGAWEQYF
cdr3_nt: TGTGCCAGCAGTGGATCACCGGGACAGGGGGCGTGGGAGCAGTACTTC

d_call: TRBD1
clone_size: NA
v_call: TRBV4-1
j_call: TRBJ1-4
cdr3_aa: CASSPGQGATEKLFF
cdr3_nt: TGCGCCAGCAGCCCGGGGCAGGGGGCGACTGAAAAACTGTTTTTT

d_call: NA
clone_size: NA
v_call: TRBV6-1
j_call: TRBJ2-3
cdr3_aa: CASSESSGFTDTQYF
cdr3_nt: TGTGCCAGCAGTGAATCCAGCGGCTTCACAGATACGCAGTATTTT

d_call: TRBD2
clone_size: NA
v_call: TRBV7-9
j_call: TRBJ2-5
cdr3_aa: CASSLERGGETQYF
cdr3_nt: TGTGCCAGCAGCTTAGAACGGGGAGGGGAGACCCAGTACTTC

d_call: TRBD1
clone_size: NA
v_call: TRBV28
j_call: TRBJ2-7
cdr3_aa: CASRLTGGRYEQYF
cdr3_nt: TGTGCCAGCAGGTTGACAGGGGGCCGGTACGAGCAGTACTTC

d_call: NA
clone_size: once
v_call: TRBV15
j_call: TRBJ2-7
cdr3_aa: CATSRDKQGSIYEQYF
cdr3_nt: TGTGCCACCAGCAGAGATAAACAGGGCTCGATATACGAGCAGTACTTC

d_call: TRBD1
clone_size: NA
v_call: TRBV9
j_call: TRBJ2-6
cdr3_aa: CASSVAGQAGANVLTF
cdr3_nt: TGTGCCAGCAGCGTAGCGGGACAGGCAGGGGCCAACGTCCTGACTTTC

d_call: NA
clone_size: once
v_call: TRBV6-1
j_call: TRBJ2-1
cdr3_aa: CASSEALQRERRDEQFF
cdr3_nt: TGTGCCAGCAGTGAAGCGCTTCAAAGGGAGAGGCGGGATGAGCAGTTCTTC

d_call: TRBD1
clone_size: NA
v_call: TRBV5-1
j_call: TRBJ2-7
cdr3_aa: CASSLAGTAERNF
cdr3_nt: TGCGCCAGCAGCTTGGCGGGGACAGCCGAAAGGAACTTC

d_call: TRBD1
clone_size: NA
v_call: TRBV4-2
j_call: TRBJ1-5
cdr3_aa: CASSQEERGQGLQPQHF
cdr3_nt: TGTGCCAGCAGCCAAGAGGAGAGGGGACAGGGACTTCAGCCCCAGCATTTT

d_call: NA
clone_size: once
v_call: TRBV5-1
j_call: TRBJ2-3
cdr3_aa: CASSLRTVSTDTQYF
cdr3_nt: TGCGCCAGCAGCTTAAGGACAGTCAGCACAGATACGCAGTATTTT

d_call: NA
clone_size: NA
v_call: TRBV15
j_call: TRBJ2-5
cdr3_aa: CATSRVLAMGGLGETQYF
cdr3_nt: TGTGCCACCAGCAGAGTTTTGGCCATGGGGGGGCTCGGAGAGACCCAGTACTTC

d_call: TRBD2
clone_size: NA
v_call: TRBV6-1
j_call: TRBJ2-7
cdr3_aa: CASSETSGSYEQYF
cdr3_nt: TGTGCCAGCAGTGAGACTAGCGGTTCCTACGAGCAGTACTTC

d_call: TRBD1
clone_size: NA
v_call: TRBV7-7
j_call: TRBJ2-5
cdr3_aa: CASSSGTGGWTQYF
cdr3_nt: TGTGCCAGCAGTTCCGGGACAGGGGGATGGACCCAGTACTTC

d_call: TRBD1
clone_size: NA
v_call: TRBV10-3
j_call: TRBJ2-6
cdr3_aa: CATTGGPNHGANVLTF
cdr3_nt: TGTGCCACTACAGGGGGCCCGAATCACGGGGCCAACGTCCTGACTTTC

d_call: NA
clone_size: NA
v_call: TRBV28
j_call: TRBJ1-2
cdr3_aa: CASSPQGNYGYTF
cdr3_nt: TGTGCCAGCAGTCCGCAGGGGAACTATGGCTACACCTTC

d_call: NA
clone_size: NA
v_call: TRBV7-9
j_call: TRBJ1-3
cdr3_aa: CASRGGTGNTIYF
cdr3_nt: TGTGCCAGCAGAGGGGGGACTGGAAACACCATATATTTT

d_call: NA
clone_size: NA
v_call: TRBV19
j_call: TRBJ1-4
cdr3_aa: CASRTAGDEKLFF
cdr3_nt: TGTGCCAGTAGGACGGCAGGGGATGAAAAACTGTTTTTT